The rows below give T cell receptor beta chains drawn from one sample of a study of cytomegalovirus exposure and HLA in healthy donors. Measured with immunoSEQ multiplex PCR; TCRdb has only the in-frame clones, and not every one. Here the sample spans 90,000 to 120,000 clones, approximately 81% being singletons. Sequenced material: PBMCs. These receptors all come from a man aged 25 to 40 in good health and CMV-seronegative. Each CDR3 is given with its conserved first and last residue. The order of the fields is J gene, V gene, D gene, clone size, CDR3 DNA, CDR3 protein. A D gene is named only where the DNA matches it firmly. Clone size is not always given. Where it is, it says once, few, many or a class for expanded clones.

TRBJ2-2 | TRBV30 | . | . | TGTGCCTGGAGTGTACGGACAATAGGGGAGCTGTTTTTT | CAWSVRTIGELFF
TRBJ1-5 | TRBV19 | . | . | TGTGCCAGTAGTACAGGGTTTTATAGCAATCAGCCCCAGCATTTT | CASSTGFYSNQPQHF
TRBJ1-6 | TRBV14 | . | . | TGTGCCAGCAGCCAAGAGACAGTTAATTCACCCCTCCACTTT | CASSQETVNSPLHF
TRBJ2-3 | TRBV10-2 | . | . | TGCGCCAGCAGTGACCAGGGGAGCGGCGATACGCAGTATTTT | CASSDQGSGDTQYF
TRBJ2-4 | TRBV10-2 | TRBD2 | . | TGCGCCAGCAGTGAGCGACTGACTAGCGGGGGGGGTGGGGCCAAAAACATTCAGTACTTC | CASSERLTSGGGGAKNIQYF
TRBJ1-5 | TRBV6-1 | . | few | TGTGCCAGCAGTTCTACAGGCAATCAGCCCCAGCATTTT | CASSSTGNQPQHF
TRBJ2-7 | TRBV2 | TRBD2 | . | TGTGCCAGCAGTGGACTAGCAAGCTCCTACGAGCAGTACTTC | CASSGLASSYEQYF
TRBJ2-5 | TRBV2 | . | . | TGTGCCAGCAGTGAAGCGCTTTTGCGGATCCAAGAGACCCAGTACTTC | CASSEALLRIQETQYF
TRBJ2-1 | TRBV2 | . | . | TGTGCCAGCAGGTGGGATGGGAGCGGATATGAGCAGTTCTTC | CASRWDGSGYEQFF
TRBJ2-1 | TRBV6-1 | . | few | TGTGCCAGCAGTGAAATAGACTCAACCCACAATGAGCAGTTCTTC | CASSEIDSTHNEQFF
TRBJ2-7 | TRBV2 | TRBD1 | . | TGTGCCAGCAGTGAGACAGGGGCCTCCTACGAGCAGTACTTC | CASSETGASYEQYF
TRBJ2-1 | TRBV7-3 | TRBD2 | . | TGTGCCAGCAGCTTAATGGGTTTGGCGGGAGGGCCTAATGAGCAGTTCTTC | CASSLMGLAGGPNEQFF
TRBJ2-3 | TRBV29-1 | TRBD2 | . | TGCAGCGTTGCACTAGCGGGAGGAGGGAATACGCAGTATTTT | CSVALAGGGNTQYF
TRBJ1-1 | TRBV11-2 | . | few | TGTGCCAGCAGCTTGGGAGCGAACACTGAAGCTTTCTTT | CASSLGANTEAFF
TRBJ1-6 | TRBV18 | . | . | TGTGCCAGCTCAACCACAGGATTTAATTCACCCCTCCACTTT | CASSTTGFNSPLHF